The rows below give T cell receptor beta chains drawn from one sample of a study of blood T cell repertoires in COVID-19. Data came from immunoSEQ multiplex PCR; TCRdb stores just in-frame clones and leaves some out. The data show around 180,000 clones, roughly nine tenths seen once. The sequenced sample was peripheral blood. All receptors derive from a man in his sixties or seventies with active or convalescent COVID-19. Each CDR3 is given with its conserved first and last residue. Each record gives: D gene, clone size, V gene, J gene, CDR3 DNA, CDR3 protein. A D gene is named only where the DNA matches it firmly. Part of the rows lack a size; the others show once, few, many or a class for expanded clones.

>TRBD1|-|TRBV19|TRBJ2-1
TGTGCCAGCGCGGGACAGGGGGCTAGTGAGCAGTTCTTC
CASAGQGASEQFF
>TRBD1|few|TRBV28|TRBJ1-5
TGTGCCAGCAGTCCCCCCGCCGGGACAGGGGGCCTCTATAGCAATCAGCCCCAGCATTTT
CASSPPAGTGGLYSNQPQHF
>-|-|TRBV6-2/TRBV6-3|TRBJ2-5
TGTGCCAGCAGTTACGTTAGCGCCACGGGGACCCAGTACTTC
CASSYVSATGTQYF
>TRBD1|few|TRBV24-1|TRBJ2-4
TGTGCCACCAGTGAGCGGGACAGGGGAACCATTCAGTACTTC
CATSERDRGTIQYF
>-|-|TRBV14|TRBJ2-7
TGTGCCAGCAGCCAAGATCTCCCCAGGCCAGGCTCCGTCTACGAGCAGTACTTC
CASSQDLPRPGSVYEQYF
>-|once|TRBV7-8|TRBJ2-3
TGTGCCAGCAGCTTCAATGGGGCCGCCCGGGCTGCAGATACGCAGTATTTT
CASSFNGAARAADTQYF
>-|-|TRBV6-2/TRBV6-3|TRBJ1-2
TGTGCCAGCAGTTACTCGGAGGGGCGCGGTGGCTACACCTTC
CASSYSEGRGGYTF
>-|-|TRBV6-2/TRBV6-3|TRBJ2-1
TGTGCCAGCAGTTATTACAGGCAGTCTCGCAATGAGCAGTTCTTC
CASSYYRQSRNEQFF
>-|-|TRBV12-3/TRBV12-4|TRBJ1-4
TGTGCCAGCAGTTTAGATCCCGGGAGAAAACTGTTTTTT
CASSLDPGRKLFF
>-|-|TRBV29-1|TRBJ2-7
TGCAGCGTTGGTGAGCAGGGGGGTTTTGAGCAGTACTTC
CSVGEQGGFEQYF
>-|-|TRBV29-1|TRBJ2-5
TGCAGCGCGAAGGGACATCCTGGAGGTGAGACCCAGTACTTC
CSAKGHPGGETQYF
>-|-|TRBV7-9|TRBJ2-5
TGTGCCAGCACCCCCTTGGAGACCCAGTACTTC
CASTPLETQYF
>-|-|TRBV3-1/TRBV3-2|TRBJ2-7
TGTGCCAGCAGCCAAGATTGGAGTGGCTGGGGCTCCGAGCAGTACTTC
CASSQDWSGWGSEQYF
>-|-|TRBV25-1|TRBJ1-6
TGTGCCAGCAGGCAGGGTGGGAATTCACCCCTCCACTTT
CASRQGGNSPLHF
>-|-|TRBV11-2|TRBJ1-6
TGTGCCAGCAGCTTAGTAGTTTTTGGGTCAGGGGTTTCACCCCTCCACTTT
CASSLVVFGSGVSPLHF
>-|-|TRBV4-3|TRBJ2-3
TGCGCCAGCAGCCAAGATCACGCCAGGGTCCCCACAGATACGCAGTATTTT
CASSQDHARVPTDTQYF